The 17 T cell receptor beta chains below were found in one sample sequenced in a study of shared clonotypes between healthy human individuals. The method was immunoSEQ multiplex PCR; TCRdb's version includes in-frame clones alone and lacks a portion of them. Of around 700,000 clones in the sample, around 74% are singletons; the top ten hold approximately 1.8%. Sequenced sample: memory CD4+ T cells sorted from blood. The sample's subset: CD45RA-negative fraction. These receptors were taken from a woman under 40 in good health.

This sequence joins TRBV10-3 and TRBJ1-2, with a tentative D call TRBD1 (5 bases). This CDR3 has 12 amino acids. The germline V gene has CDR1 ENHRY and CDR2 SYGVKD. Trimming took off 2 bases at V and 8 bases at J, with 9 bases between the two ends. The CDR3 sequence: CAISETGEGYTF. For the CDR3, the DNA is TGTGCCATCAGTGAGACGGGGGAGGGCTACACCTTC.

The genes are TRBV2 and TRBJ2-5; 13 bases fit TRBD2. The DNA matches TRBJ2-7 better at its end, which makes the J call doubtful. Germline lookup yields CDR1 SNHLY and CDR2 FYNNEI. The CDR3 runs to 16 residues. The CDR3 region has the DNA TGTGCCAGCAGCGAAAGGACTAGCGGGAGTCACTACGAGCAGTACTTC. Amino acids: CASSERTSGSHYEQYF.

This chain links TRBV30 with TRBJ1-5; D is ambiguous. Germline CDR1 reads GTSNPN; CDR2 reads SVGIG (reference sequence). This CDR3 region has 14 residues. V shed 5 bases and J shed 0 bases, with 11 bases lying between them. The CDR3 DNA reads TGTGCCTGGGGACGCGGGCATAGCAATCAGCCCCAGCATTTT. Encoded protein: CAWGRGHSNQPQHF.

This chain joins TRBV6-5 and TRBJ2-3; D is unclear. Germline CDR1 is MNHEY and CDR2 is SVGAGI. Trimming took off 8 bases at V and 2 bases at J, with 11 bases between the two ends. CDR3 length: 13 residues. The CDR3 DNA reads TGTGCCAGCCTTAGACGGAACACAGATACGCAGTATTTT. Translated, it gives CASLRRNTDTQYF.

The V call is TRBV28, the J call TRBJ1-2; TRBD1 is a possible D gene (5 bases). Trimming removed 0 bases from V and 8 bases from J, with 10 bases in between. This CDR3 is built from 13 residues. CDR1 and CDR2 from the germline V gene are MDHEN and SYDVKM. DNA of the CDR3: TGTGCCAGCAGTTTATGGGGGCGAGGGGGCTACACCTTC. It codes for CASSLWGRGGYTF.

This clone showed up just a few times. This CDR3 reads CASSLTASSGNTIYF. The CDR3 bases are TGTGCCAGCAGCTTGACAGCATCCTCTGGAAACACCATATATTTT. This chain connects TRBV5-4 to TRBJ1-3; no firm D call. The CDR3 has 15 amino acids. V was trimmed by 1 base and J by 0 bases, leaving 8 bases between them. Looked up from germline, CDR1 is SGHNT and CDR2 is YYREEE (reference sequence). Full variable domain (remainder filled in from reference TRBV5-4 and TRBJ1-3): ETGVTQSPTHLIKTRGQQVTLRCSSQSGHNTVSWYQQALGQGPQFIFQYYREEENGRGNFPPRFSGLQFPNYSSELNVNALELDDSALYLCASSLTASSGNTIYFGEGSWLTVV.

The table lists this clone with a few counts. This chain uses TRBV5-4 with TRBJ2-2; the match to TRBD2 covers 13 bases. J lost 7 bases, V lost 3 bases, and 9 bases had no gene match. The germline gives CDR1 SGHNT, CDR2 YYREEE (reference sequence). CDR3 size: 17 residues. CDR3 coding DNA: TGTGCCAGCAGCTCGAGGATCGGGACTAGCGGGGTCGGGGAGCTGTTTTTT. It codes for CASSSRIGTSGVGELFF. The full variable domain, rest sourced from reference TRBV5-4 and TRBJ2-2, is ETGVTQSPTHLIKTRGQQVTLRCSSQSGHNTVSWYQQALGQGPQFIFQYYREEENGRGNFPPRFSGLQFPNYSSELNVNALELDDSALYLCASSSRIGTSGVGELFFGEGSRLTVL.

In DNA, the CDR3 is TGTGCCAGCAGCCCATGGACTAGCGGGGGAGAGCAGTTCTTC. Translated: CASSPWTSGGEQFF. The chain combines TRBV7-3 with TRBJ2-1, with 13 bases that match TRBD2. After removal of 5 bases from V and 10 bases from J, the junction contained 5 bases not matched to a gene. Germline CDR1 is SGHTA and CDR2 is FQGTGA. The CDR3 length is 14 residues.

The sample holds one count of this clone. The rearrangement joins TRBV6-6 to TRBJ1-4, with D possibly TRBD1 on 6 matching bases. CDR1 is MNHNY and CDR2 is SVGAGI in the germline V gene (reference sequence). The CDR3 runs to 16 residues. V dropped 5 bases and J dropped 3 bases, with 16 bases sitting between them. CDR3 protein: CASSKDSPEANEKLFF. Here the CDR3 DNA reads TGTGCCAGCAGTAAGGACAGCCCGGAAGCTAATGAAAAACTGTTTTTT.

V gene TRBV4-1 combines with J gene TRBJ2-3; D is perhaps TRBD1 (5 bases). V shed 1 base and J shed 2 bases, with 10 bases lying between them. CDR3 length equals 15 residues. CDR1 MGHRA and CDR2 YSYEKL come from the germline V gene. CDR3 amino acids: CASSQGPTATDTQYF. In nucleotides, the CDR3 is TGCGCCAGCAGCCAAGGCCCGACAGCCACAGATACGCAGTATTTT.

J is TRBJ2-1 and V is TRBV28; TRBD2 agrees at 8 bases. The germline V gene encodes CDR1 MDHEN and CDR2 SYDVKM. The CDR3 loop spans 16 amino acids. V gave up 8 bases and J gave up 3 bases; unmatched junction bases: 12. CDR3 region: CASPPSSGVLYNEQFF. In nucleotides, the CDR3 is TGTGCCAGCCCTCCCAGTAGCGGGGTCCTCTACAATGAGCAGTTCTTC.

V is TRBV5-1 and J is TRBJ2-7, with 9 positions matching TRBD2. The junction had 3 bases not matched to a gene; V was cut back by 0 bases and J by 8 bases. Germline values: CDR1 SGHRS, CDR2 YFSETQ. This CDR3 is 13 amino acids long. The CDR3 sequence is CASSLEGLAQQYF. DNA of the CDR3: TGCGCCAGCAGCTTGGAGGGACTAGCTCAGCAGTACTTC. Using reference TRBV5-1 and TRBJ2-7 for the parts outside the CDR3, the full variable domain is KAGVTQTPRYLIKTRGQQVTLSCSPISGHRSVSWYQQTPGQGLQFLFEYFSETQRNKGNFPGRFSGRQFSNSRSEMNVSTLELGDSALYLCASSLEGLAQQYFGPGTRLTVT.

V is TRBV2 and J is TRBJ2-2, with no clear D. CDR3 length: 15 amino acids. The germline V and J ends were trimmed by 1 base and 2 bases, with 8 bases remaining between them. Germline V CDR1 and CDR2: SNHLY, FYNNEI. CDR3 sequence (DNA): TGTGCCAGCAGTGAAGAGGCAGTAAACACCGGGGAGCTGTTTTTT. Its protein product is CASSEEAVNTGELFF. The whole variable domain, filled in from reference TRBV2 and TRBJ2-2, reads EPEVTQTPSHQVTQMGQEVILRCVPISNHLYFYWYRQILGQKVEFLVSFYNNEISEKSEIFDDQFSVERPDGSNFTLKIRSTKLEDSAMYFCASSEEAVNTGELFFGEGSRLTVL.

On this clone itself: A single base separates this from a much larger clone, so it may be a read error. This chain links TRBV28 with TRBJ2-1; D is unclear. V lost 6 bases to trimming and J lost 0 bases, with 9 bases between them. Per germline, CDR1 MDHEN and CDR2 SYDVKM. The CDR3 runs 14 residues. The DNA for the CDR3 is TGTGCCAGCAGCTTAGACATCTCCTACAATGAGCAGTTCTTC. It codes for CASSLDISYNEQFF.

The rearrangement links TRBV6-5 to TRBJ1-3, with TRBD1 identical over 7 bases. The CDR3 is made up of 15 amino acids. The V gene's germline CDR1 is MNHEY and CDR2 SVGAGI. The junction had 12 bases not matched to a gene; V was cut back by 6 bases and J by 7 bases. DNA of the CDR3: TGTGCCAGCAGCCTGGGGACCGCAGGGGGGAACACCATATATTTT. This translates into CASSLGTAGGNTIYF.

V gene TRBV6-4 combines with J gene TRBJ1-2; no firm D call. The CDR3 has 17 amino acids. V lost 4 bases and J lost 8, with 26 bases in between. Germline-derived CDR1 and CDR2 are MRHNA and SNTAGT. The CDR3 nucleotides are TGTGCCAGCAGTGTGGATGCGGAGGCACCGGGAGGGATAGGCTACACCTTC. It codes for CASSVDAEAPGGIGYTF.

The chain couples TRBV2 to TRBJ2-7; either TRBD1 or TRBD2 may fit D (6 bases each). Trimming pared 4 bases from V and 3 bases from J, leaving 16 bases between. The CDR3 consists of 15 residues. Germline CDR1 SNHLY, CDR2 FYNNEI. DNA of the CDR3: TGTGCCAGCAGTGGAGGGGGGCAGCTCAGCTACGAGCAGTACTTC. Translated: CASSGGGQLSYEQYF.